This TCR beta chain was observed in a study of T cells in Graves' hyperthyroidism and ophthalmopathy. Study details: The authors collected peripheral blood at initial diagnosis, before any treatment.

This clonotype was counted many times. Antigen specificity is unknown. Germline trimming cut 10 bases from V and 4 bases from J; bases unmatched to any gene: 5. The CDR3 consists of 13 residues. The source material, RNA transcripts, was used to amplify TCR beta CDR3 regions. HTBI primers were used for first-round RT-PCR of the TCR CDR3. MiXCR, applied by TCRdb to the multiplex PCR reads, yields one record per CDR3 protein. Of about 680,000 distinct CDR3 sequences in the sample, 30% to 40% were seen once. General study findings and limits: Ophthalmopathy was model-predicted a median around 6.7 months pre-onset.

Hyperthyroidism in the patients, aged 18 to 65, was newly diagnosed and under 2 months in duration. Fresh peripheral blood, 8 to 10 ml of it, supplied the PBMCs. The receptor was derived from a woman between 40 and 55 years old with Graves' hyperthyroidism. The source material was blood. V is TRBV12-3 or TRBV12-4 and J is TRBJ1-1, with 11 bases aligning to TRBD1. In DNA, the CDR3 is TGTGCCATCGTGGGGACAGGGGGCACTGAAGCTTTCTTT. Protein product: CAIVGTGGTEAFF.